This TCR beta chain appears in the sequencing data of a study of a mutant IDH1 vaccine in newly diagnosed glioma (dated by TCRdb to about 2021). Background on the whole study: The roughly 34 treated patients were approximately 62% male and around 40% female, with a mean age of around 40 years. Prior to enrollment, standard therapy consisting of radiotherapy alone, temozolomide alone, or radiochemotherapy with temozolomide had been administered to patients, with the combination being received by most patients. Peripheral blood was drawn at six visits: V03 (baseline), V05, V07, V10, V12 and V13. Longitudinal TCRB deep sequencing was performed for about 25 treated patients wherever samples were available for exploratory analyses. Points the paper makes about the study in general: The authors stated that sample limitations prevented analyses of patient blood samples from being reproduced. Selection of PBMC samples for TCRB deep sequencing was based on availability. Pseudoprogression appeared unrelated to alterations in the top peripheral T cell clonotypes detected by TCRB sequencing. Immune responses induced by the vaccine were seen in around 94% of patients across multiple MHC alleles.

Library preparation used the immunoSEQ multiplex PCR assay. Following the manufacturer's protocol, the hsTCRB Kit was used to amplify rearranged TCR beta chain sequences. TCRB libraries were sequenced on an Illumina MiSeq. Per the original workflow: The proprietary platform of the kit vendor was used for demultiplexing, trimming and gene mapping. TCRdb took this table from immuneACCESS and kept in-frame rearrangements with V and J called. Such tables lack part of the clones; where checked against another copy, unresolved V genes explain under half of the gap, and the rest is unexplained. Clone size and V and J calls were adopted from that table, with D and trimming inferred from the DNA. The sample has 70,000 or so clones on record, approximately 82% of them singletons. The leading ten clones occupy 4% to 5.5% of the sample. Turning to this clone: It has no known antigen specificity. Per-nucleotide qualities are absent, and no much larger clonotype sits a single base away.

The CDR3 goes from the cysteine to the phenylalanine over 16 residues. Left in the record is the CDR3 DNA by itself, 48 bases read in frame from the first base. The trim is 6 bases for V and 5 bases for J, with a gap of 20 bases between the germline ends. The meaning of the sample's time point label: baseline, week 1 (first vaccination visit). The treatment or condition label for this specimen denotes: pre-vaccination baseline after standard-of-care therapy. Donors had newly diagnosed WHO grade 3 or 4 IDH1-mutant astrocytomas with loss of nuclear ATRX. The samples were drawn from NOA16, a multicentre, single-arm, open-label phase I trial in Germany that tested a mutant IDH1 peptide vaccine in humans for the first time. For immunogenicity testing, the blood drawn at visit V03 was used as the baseline sample. Genomic DNA for TCRB sequencing was extracted from EDTA blood using the DNeasy Blood and Tissue Kit.

Rearrangement joined TRBV6-7 to TRBJ1-5; TRBD1 is perhaps the D gene, given 5 matching bases. TRBV6-7 counts as an open reading frame of uncertain function. The material was peripheral blood mononuclear cells (PBMCs), obtained from a glioma patient treated with radiotherapy, temozolomide or both. This TCR came from a young woman with glioma. Some clones in this sample may be carry-over from other donors' samples. The bases read TGTGCCAGCAGACCTCGGAGGGGACGGTGCTATCAGCCCCAGCATTTT. Translated, it reads CASRPRRGRCYQPQHF.